The 32 T cell receptor beta chains in this list originate from one sample, sequenced in a study of blood T cells in healthy people across ages. Then a second PCR, running about 6 to 12 cycles, was carried out with a sample-barcoded 5' primer and a J-beta primer mix. TCRdb reprocessed the 5' RACE reads via MiXCR and lists one record per CDR3 protein. This table holds 1,500,000 or so distinct CDR3 sequences, roughly 64% found once. The sample was blood. Receptors originate from a man aged 18 to 30 in good health.

V usage is TRBV7-9 and J usage is TRBJ2-3, with no clear D. CDR3 length equals 19 residues. V lost 4 bases and J lost 2, with 25 bases in between. Looked up from germline, CDR1 is SEHNR and CDR2 is FQNEAQ (reference sequence). CDR3 in amino acids: CASSSKGSYGSISTDTQYF. In DNA, the CDR3 is TGTGCCAGCAGCTCCAAGGGTAGTTATGGCAGTATATCCACAGATACGCAGTATTTT. The entire variable domain, with the rest obtained from reference TRBV7-9 and TRBJ2-3, is as follows: DTGVSQNPRHKITKRGQNVTFRCDPISEHNRLYWYRQTLGQGPEFLTYFQNEAQLEKSRLLSDRFSAERPKGSFSTLEIQRTEQGDSAMYLCASSSKGSYGSISTDTQYFGPGTRLTVL.

The V gene is TRBV6-5, the J gene TRBJ1-2; 7 bases line up with TRBD1. The CDR3 covers 13 residues. Germline V CDR1 and CDR2: MNHEY, SVGAGI. The junction had 7 bases not matched to a gene; V was cut back by 5 bases and J by 7 bases. The CDR3 nucleotides read TGTGCCAGCAGTCGGGACAGCTCGGCTGGCTACACCTTC. Translating it yields CASSRDSSAGYTF.

This clonotype came up a few times. The chain carries TRBV29-1 and TRBJ2-5; tentative D call: TRBD2 (6 bases). The length of the CDR3 is 16 residues. Germline V gives CDR1 SQVTM, CDR2 ANQGSEA. Trimming removed 0 bases at V and 0 bases at J, with 14 bases between. CDR3 sequence reads: CSVEDWGEKYQETQYF. In DNA, the CDR3 is TGCAGCGTTGAAGACTGGGGGGAGAAGTACCAAGAGACCCAGTACTTC.

As concerns this clonotype: Relative to the germline gene, one junction end is altered; a read error may explain this. The V gene is TRBV5-5, the J gene TRBJ2-1; perhaps TRBD2 as D (5 bases). Per germline, CDR1 SGHKS and CDR2 YYEKEE (reference sequence). The CDR3 extends over 16 amino acids. CDR3 protein: CANSLGLAGSYNEQFF. CDR3 in DNA: TGTGCCAACAGCTTGGGCCTAGCAGGCTCCTACAATGAGCAGTTCTTC.

The chain has TRBV20-1 and TRBJ1-5, with D unclear. Trimming stripped 8 bases from V and 0 bases from J, with 20 bases between. Germline V gene sequence: CDR1 DFQATT, CDR2 SNEGSKA (reference sequence). The CDR3 spans 16 residues. The chain's CDR3 is CSPRLSRTYSNQPQHF. CDR3 nucleotides: TGCAGTCCTCGTCTTTCGAGGACTTATAGCAATCAGCCCCAGCATTTT.

CDR3 sequence (DNA): TGTGCCACCAGCAGAGATAGATTGGAGGGTATCTCCCAGCATTTT. This translates into CATSRDRLEGISQHF. V is TRBV15 and J is TRBJ1-5; D is undetermined. This CDR3 comprises 15 residues. Germline loops: CDR1 LNHNV, CDR2 YYDKDF (reference sequence). V was trimmed by 0 bases and J by 11 bases, leaving 17 bases between them.

The genes are TRBV4-1 and TRBJ2-5, with TRBD2 matching 8 bases. The J call may be in error: the DNA end matches TRBJ2-7 better. Germline lookup yields CDR1 MGHRA and CDR2 YSYEKL. CDR3 length equals 14 residues. CDR3 in DNA: TGCGCCAGCAGCTCAGCGGGAGAATACTACGAGCAGTACTTC. Encoded protein: CASSSAGEYYEQYF.

The chain combines TRBV5-1 with TRBJ1-1; D gene unclear. The CDR3 runs 13 residues. The germline V gene encodes CDR1 SGHRS and CDR2 YFSETQ. V gave up 4 bases and J gave up 5 bases, with 12 bases separating them. For the CDR3, the DNA is TGCGCCAGCAGCGCGAGTTCGGGGACTGAAGCTTTCTTT. It yields the protein CASSASSGTEAFF.

This clonotype is a singleton in its sample. The rearrangement links TRBV12-3 or TRBV12-4 to TRBJ2-7, with TRBD1 matching 7 bases. The length of the CDR3 is 14 residues. After removal of 7 bases from V and 2 bases from J, the junction contained 8 bases not matched to a gene. DNA of the CDR3: TGTGCCAGCACTACAGGGGTGTGGCCCTACGAGCAGTACTTC. This codes for CASTTGVWPYEQYF.

This chain links TRBV4-1 with TRBJ2-1; D possibly corresponds to TRBD2 (6 bases). This CDR3 contains 15 residues. Germline V gene data show CDR1 as MGHRA and CDR2 as YSYEKL. The V and J ends lost 4 bases and 6 bases respectively, with 16 bases between them. As DNA, the CDR3 is TGCGCCAGCAGCCCCGGCCCGGGGGAGCTCAATGAGCAGTTCTTC. Its protein product is CASSPGPGELNEQFF.

This chain links TRBV20-1 with TRBJ2-1; 10 nucleotides line up with TRBD2. The V gene end was trimmed by 3 bases and the J gene end by 4 bases; junction bases not matched to a gene: 3. Per germline, CDR1 DFQATT and CDR2 SNEGSKA (reference sequence). The CDR3 contains 14 residues. The CDR3 region has the DNA TGCAGTGCTAGGGCGGGACTAGCGTACAATGAGCAGTTCTTC. The encoded protein is CSARAGLAYNEQFF.

This clonotype was recorded once. The rearrangement uses TRBV6-5 and TRBJ2-7; no clear D. Trimming pared 6 bases from V and 4 bases from J, leaving 16 bases between. Germline-derived CDR1 and CDR2 are MNHEY and SVGAGI. The CDR3 totals 14 residues. The CDR3 DNA sequence: TGTGCCAGCAGCTACCAACGACCAGGATACGAGCAGTACTTC. Its protein product is CASSYQRPGYEQYF.

The CDR3 DNA follows: TGCAGTGCTAGTTCTATTGGGACAGGGGGTCTCAACGAGCAGTACTTC. Amino acid sequence: CSASSIGTGGLNEQYF. The V and J genes are TRBV20-1 and TRBJ2-4; the match to TRBD1 covers 11 bases. The J call is uncertain, as TRBJ2-7 better fits the DNA end. Germline lookup yields CDR1 DFQATT and CDR2 SNEGSKA (reference sequence). The CDR3 length is 16 residues.

About this clonotype itself: One end of the junction varies from germline; a read error may be responsible. This chain uses TRBV5-1 with TRBJ1-1; no definite D call. The germline CDR1 and CDR2 sequences are SGHRS and YFSETQ. The CDR3 loop spans 16 amino acids. The CDR3 sequence: CASSGGRSSSNTGAFF. The CDR3 nucleotides are TGCGCCAGCAGTGGCGGGAGGAGTTCCTCGAACACTGGAGCTTTCTTT.

This clonotype was observed a handful of times. The chain has TRBV7-9 and TRBJ2-2; unclear D gene. This CDR3 is built from 15 residues. Trimming took off 3 bases at V and 0 bases at J, with 8 bases between the two ends. Germline assignment: CDR1 SEHNR and CDR2 FQNEAQ (reference sequence). In nucleotides, the CDR3 is TGTGCCAGCAGCTTCACCACGGCGAACACCGGGGAGCTGTTTTTT. This encodes CASSFTTANTGELFF.

This clonotype was picked up many times. The rearrangement uses TRBV6-2 or TRBV6-3 and TRBJ2-6; D unresolved. The CDR3 loop spans 15 amino acids. V lost 3 bases and J 4 bases, leaving 10 bases between the germline ends. Germline-derived CDR1 and CDR2 are MNHEY and SVGEGT. As DNA, the CDR3 is TGTGCCAGCAGTTATAGCATCGAGGGGGCCAACGTCCTGACTTTC. Amino acid sequence: CASSYSIEGANVLTF.

The rearrangement joins TRBV14 to TRBJ2-2, with D uncertain. The length of the CDR3 is 13 residues. The germline gives CDR1 SGHDN, CDR2 FVKESK. V was pared by 2 bases and J by 2 bases, with 3 bases between. The CDR3 DNA follows: TGTGCCAGCAGCCAATTCAACACCGGGGAGCTGTTTTTT. As protein: CASSQFNTGELFF.

This clonotype came up a few times. The chain is built from TRBV7-6 and TRBJ2-1, with TRBD2 matching over 7 bases. CDR1 is SGHVS, CDR2 FNYEAQ, per germline. With V trimmed by 3 bases and J by 4 bases, 6 bases remained unmatched. CDR3 length: 15 amino acids. CDR3 DNA sequence: TGTGCCAGCAGCTTCTTGGCGGGAGTATACAATGAGCAGTTCTTC. Translated, it gives CASSFLAGVYNEQFF.

Only a few counts were recorded for this clonotype. The V call is TRBV5-1, the J call TRBJ2-5, with TRBD2 as a possible D gene (6 bases). Germline-derived CDR1 and CDR2 are SGHRS and YFSETQ. Deletions cut 5 bases from V and 2 bases from J, with 16 bases between. CDR3 length equals 15 residues. The chain's CDR3 is CASSPGRGGQETQYF. DNA for the CDR3: TGCGCCAGCAGTCCAGGGCGCGGAGGGCAAGAGACCCAGTACTTC.

The J gene is TRBJ2-5, the V gene TRBV12-3 or TRBV12-4, with D perhaps TRBD2 (6 bases). The end of the DNA aligns better with TRBJ2-7, so the J call may be wrong. This CDR3 contains 17 residues. The CDR3 loop is CASSTGVGAREHYEQYF. The CDR3 coding sequence is TGTGCCAGCAGTACGGGGGTCGGGGCGAGGGAACACTACGAGCAGTACTTC.

This clonotype has only one observation. The chain couples TRBV6-5 to TRBJ1-5; D is ambiguous. The germline V gene encodes CDR1 MNHEY and CDR2 SVGAGI. The CDR3 loop spans 18 amino acids. Deletions cut 7 bases from V and 9 bases from J, with 31 bases between. The CDR3 is CASTYTITLGGRGLPQHF. The CDR3 coding sequence is TGTGCCAGCACTTATACCATTACGTTAGGTGGGAGAGGTCTGCCCCAGCATTTT.

Here the CDR3 reads CASSGSGDRQETQYF. CDR3 sequence (DNA): TGTGCCAGCAGTGGATCAGGGGATCGCCAAGAGACCCAGTACTTC. The chain combines TRBV28 with TRBJ2-5; perhaps TRBD1 as D (6 bases). Trimming left V 5 bases short and J 1 base short, with 14 bases between. Germline V CDR1 and CDR2: MDHEN, SYDVKM. CDR3 size: 15 residues.

The genes are TRBV13 and TRBJ2-7, with D unclear. The V gene lost 4 bases and the J gene lost 0 bases, with 10 bases spanning the gap. CDR1 and CDR2 (germline): PRHDT, FYEKMQ (reference sequence). This CDR3 is 14 amino acids long. CDR3 nucleotides: TGTGCCAGCAGCTCAGAACTGAGCTCCTACGAGCAGTACTTC. Protein: CASSSELSSYEQYF. Combining the CDR3 with reference TRBV13 and TRBJ2-7 gives the whole variable domain AAGVIQSPRHLIKEKRETATLKCYPIPRHDTVYWYQQGPGQDPQFLISFYEKMQSDKGSIPDRFSAQQFSDYHSELNMSSLELGDSALYFCASSSELSSYEQYFGPGTRLTVT.

V and J are TRBV7-9 and TRBJ1-1; D may be TRBD1 (5 bases). Trimming stripped 2 bases from V and 1 base from J, with 11 bases between. CDR1 is SEHNR, CDR2 FQNEAQ, per germline (reference sequence). This CDR3 comprises 15 residues. CDR3 bases: TGTGCCAGCAGCTTATTAGCGGACAAGAACACTGAAGCTTTCTTT. It translates to CASSLLADKNTEAFF. Combining the CDR3 with reference TRBV7-9 and TRBJ1-1 gives the whole variable domain DTGVSQNPRHKITKRGQNVTFRCDPISEHNRLYWYRQTLGQGPEFLTYFQNEAQLEKSRLLSDRFSAERPKGSFSTLEIQRTEQGDSAMYLCASSLLADKNTEAFFGQGTRLTVV.

In this sample, this clonotype turned up a few times. In nucleotides, the CDR3 is TGTGCCAGCAGCCAAGATCACGGGGATGGGGAGCAGTTCTTC. It encodes CASSQDHGDGEQFF. The chain couples TRBV4-2 to TRBJ2-1; maybe TRBD2 (5 bases). V lost 0 bases and J 10 bases, leaving 13 bases between the germline ends. CDR3 size: 14 residues. Germline assignment: CDR1 LGHNA and CDR2 YNFKEQ.

The gene calls are TRBV29-1 and TRBJ2-2; no firm D call. Germline V gene lookup returns CDR1 SQVTM and CDR2 ANQGSEA. Trimming left V 3 bases short and J 4 bases short, with 9 bases between. CDR3 length equals 13 residues. CDR3 loop: CSVEGQLTGELFF. Written as DNA, the CDR3 is TGCAGCGTTGAGGGTCAGCTCACCGGGGAGCTGTTTTTT.

This clonotype came up once. The gene calls are TRBV9 and TRBJ1-2, with 7 bases matching TRBD1. CDR3 size: 13 residues. The V and J ends lost 6 bases and 4 bases, in that order; junction bases with no gene match: 6. Germline CDR1 SGDLS, CDR2 YYNGEE. CDR3 coding DNA: TGTGCCAGCACCACAGGGGTGGCCTATGGCTACACCTTC. Protein product: CASTTGVAYGYTF. Looking up the rest from reference TRBV9 and TRBJ1-2 gives the full variable domain: DSGVTQTPKHLITATGQRVTLRCSPRSGDLSVYWYQQSLDQGLQFLIQYYNGEERAKGNILERFSAQQFPDLHSELNLSSLELGDSALYFCASTTGVAYGYTFGSGTRLTVV.

This clonotype appeared once. The genes are TRBV24-1 and TRBJ1-2; D gene ambiguous. CDR1 and CDR2 from the germline V gene are KGHDR and SFDVKD. V lost 4 bases and J 0 bases, leaving 8 bases between the germline ends. This CDR3 is built from 14 residues. The CDR3 coding sequence is TGTGCCACCAGTGACCTGACCACTAACTATGGCTACACCTTC. Residues: CATSDLTTNYGYTF.

This clonotype was observed at least ten times. The CDR3 loop is CASSGPYNEQFF. The DNA of the CDR3 is TGTGCCAGCAGTGGGCCCTACAATGAGCAGTTCTTC. The chain joins TRBV2 to TRBJ2-1; D unclear. Trimming removed 4 bases at V and 2 bases at J, with 3 bases between. CDR3 length equals 12 residues. Germline V gene sequence: CDR1 SNHLY, CDR2 FYNNEI. Looking up the rest from reference TRBV2 and TRBJ2-1 gives the full variable domain: EPEVTQTPSHQVTQMGQEVILRCVPISNHLYFYWYRQILGQKVEFLVSFYNNEISEKSEIFDDQFSVERPDGSNFTLKIRSTKLEDSAMYFCASSGPYNEQFFGPGTRLTVL.

The CDR3, as DNA: TGTGCCAGCACCCAGTGGAGAGGGGTTGGTGAGCAGTACTTC. Its translation is CASTQWRGVGEQYF. The chain employs TRBV7-8 and TRBJ2-7; the D gene could be TRBD1 or TRBD2 (5 bases each). Trimming shortened V by 7 bases and J by 7 bases, and 20 bases separated the two germline ends. Germline-derived CDR1 and CDR2 are SGHVS and FQNEAQ. The CDR3 runs to 14 residues.

This sequence joins TRBV5-5 and TRBJ2-5; 7 positions agree with TRBD2. The ends lost 4 bases at V and 0 bases at J; junction bases unmatched: 6. This CDR3 has 15 amino acids. The germline gives CDR1 SGHKS, CDR2 YYEKEE (reference sequence). CDR3 nucleotides: TGTGCCAGCAGCCAACCACTAGCGAACCAAGAGACCCAGTACTTC. Translation gives CASSQPLANQETQYF.

Only a few counts were recorded for this clonotype. This chain links TRBV6-2 or TRBV6-3 with TRBJ2-1, with 8 positions matching TRBD2. With 4 bases clipped from V and 6 bases from J, the junction kept 17 bases outside the gene matches. The CDR3 is made up of 18 amino acids. In germline, CDR1 is MNHEY, CDR2 SVGEGT. The CDR3 here is CASSFLKLGTRGINEQFF. The CDR3 coding sequence is TGTGCCAGCAGTTTCCTCAAACTCGGGACTAGAGGGATCAATGAGCAGTTCTTC.